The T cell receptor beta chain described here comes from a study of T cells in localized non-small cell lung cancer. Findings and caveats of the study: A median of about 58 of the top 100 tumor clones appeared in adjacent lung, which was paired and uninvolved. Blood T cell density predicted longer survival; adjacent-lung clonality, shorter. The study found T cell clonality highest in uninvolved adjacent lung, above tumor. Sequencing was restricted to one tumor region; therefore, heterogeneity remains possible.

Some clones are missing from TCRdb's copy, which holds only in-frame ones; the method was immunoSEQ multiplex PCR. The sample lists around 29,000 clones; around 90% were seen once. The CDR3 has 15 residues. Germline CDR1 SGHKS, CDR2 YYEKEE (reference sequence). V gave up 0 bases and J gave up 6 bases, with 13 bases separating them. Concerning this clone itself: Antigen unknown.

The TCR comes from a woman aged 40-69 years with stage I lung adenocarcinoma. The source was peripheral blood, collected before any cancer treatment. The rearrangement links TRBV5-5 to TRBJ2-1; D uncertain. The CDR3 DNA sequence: TGTGCCAGCAGCTTGGAGCAGGCCCTCAGCAATGAGCAGTTCTTC. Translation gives CASSLEQALSNEQFF.